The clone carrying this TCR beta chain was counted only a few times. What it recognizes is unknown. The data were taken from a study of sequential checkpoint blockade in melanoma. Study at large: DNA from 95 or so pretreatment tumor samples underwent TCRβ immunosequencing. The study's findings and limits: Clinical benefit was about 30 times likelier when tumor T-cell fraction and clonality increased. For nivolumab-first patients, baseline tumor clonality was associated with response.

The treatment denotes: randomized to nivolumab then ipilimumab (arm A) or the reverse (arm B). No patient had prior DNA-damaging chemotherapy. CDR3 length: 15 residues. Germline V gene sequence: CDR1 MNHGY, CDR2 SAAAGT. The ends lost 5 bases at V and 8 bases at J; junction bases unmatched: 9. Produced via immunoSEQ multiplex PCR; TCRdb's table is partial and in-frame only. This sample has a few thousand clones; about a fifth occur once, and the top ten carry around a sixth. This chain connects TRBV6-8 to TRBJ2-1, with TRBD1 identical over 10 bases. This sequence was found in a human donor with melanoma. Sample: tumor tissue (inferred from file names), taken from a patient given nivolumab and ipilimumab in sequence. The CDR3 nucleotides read TGTGCCAGCAGTCCCGGGACAGGGGAATCCGATGAGCAGTTCTTC. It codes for CASSPGTGESDEQFF.